This T cell receptor beta chain derives from a study of T cell repertoires in ileal Crohn's disease. Study in general: Surgery for a complication: stricturing in 61%, penetrating in about 40%.

This CDR3 contains 16 residues. V lost 5 bases, J lost 8 bases, and 13 bases stayed unmatched. The germline gives CDR1 MGHDK, CDR2 SYGVNS. The time point denotes: neoterminal ileum biopsy at postoperative endoscopy, about 6 months after surgery. Roughly 500 nanograms of biopsy DNA per sample underwent TCRB immunosequencing. The assay was immunoSEQ multiplex PCR, and TCRdb's table has in-frame clones only and misses some. Here the sample spans 13,000 or so clones, about three quarters being singletons. The sequenced sample was ileal tissue. This clonotype was sampled from an adult with Crohn's disease. The rearrangement links TRBV25-1 to TRBJ2-1; 9 bases line up with TRBD1. The CDR3 spells CASSPEGGTGLHEQFF. The CDR3 DNA sequence: TGTGCCAGCAGTCCTGAAGGGGGGACAGGGCTGCATGAGCAGTTCTTC.